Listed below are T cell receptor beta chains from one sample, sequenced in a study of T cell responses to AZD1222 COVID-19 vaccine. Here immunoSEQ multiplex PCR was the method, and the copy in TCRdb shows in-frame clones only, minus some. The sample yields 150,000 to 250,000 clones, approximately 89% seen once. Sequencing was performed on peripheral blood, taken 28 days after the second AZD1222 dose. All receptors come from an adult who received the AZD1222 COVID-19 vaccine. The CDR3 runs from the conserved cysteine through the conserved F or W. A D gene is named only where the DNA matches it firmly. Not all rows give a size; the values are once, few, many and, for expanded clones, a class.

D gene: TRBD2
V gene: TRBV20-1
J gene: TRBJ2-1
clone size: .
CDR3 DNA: TGCAGTGCTAGTCTCCCTAGCGGGAGGAGACCCTACAATGAGCAGTTCTTC
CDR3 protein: CSASLPSGRRPYNEQFF

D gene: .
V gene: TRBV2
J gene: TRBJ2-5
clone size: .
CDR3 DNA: TGTGCCAGCAGTGAACGGTGGGTTGAAGAGACCCAGTACTTC
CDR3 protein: CASSERWVEETQYF

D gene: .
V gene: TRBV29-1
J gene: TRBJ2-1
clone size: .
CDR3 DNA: TGCAGCGTTGAAGGGATTCGGGGCTCCTACAATGAGCAGTTCTTC
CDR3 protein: CSVEGIRGSYNEQFF

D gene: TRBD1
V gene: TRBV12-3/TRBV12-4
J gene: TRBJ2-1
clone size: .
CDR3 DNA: TGTGCCACCGGGACAGGGGGCTTCAGTGAGCAGTTCTTC
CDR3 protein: CATGTGGFSEQFF

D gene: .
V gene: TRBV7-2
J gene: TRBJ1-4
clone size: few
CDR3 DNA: TGTGCCAGCAGCTCGGGTCCCGAGGGGGAAAAACTGTTTTTT
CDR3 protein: CASSSGPEGEKLFF

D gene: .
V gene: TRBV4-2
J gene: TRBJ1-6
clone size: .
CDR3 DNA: TGTGCCAGCAGCCAAGATAGGAGTCAGGGTCAGTCACCCCTCCACTTT
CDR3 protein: CASSQDRSQGQSPLHF

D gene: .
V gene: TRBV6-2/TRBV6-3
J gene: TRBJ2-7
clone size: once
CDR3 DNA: TGTGCCAGCAGTTACTCCGCTTCGGGGGCTTACGAGCAGTACTTC
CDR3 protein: CASSYSASGAYEQYF

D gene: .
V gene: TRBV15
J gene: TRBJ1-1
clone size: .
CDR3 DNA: TGTGCCACCAGCAGAGATTGGGGGTCCAACACTGAAGCTTTCTTT
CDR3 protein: CATSRDWGSNTEAFF

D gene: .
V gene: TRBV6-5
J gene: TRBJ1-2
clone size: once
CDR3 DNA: TGTGCCACCGGTCAGGGACTTAGCTATGGCTACACCTTC
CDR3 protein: CATGQGLSYGYTF

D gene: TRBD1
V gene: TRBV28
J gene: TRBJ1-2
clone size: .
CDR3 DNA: TGTGCCAGCAGTTCGGACAGGGCAGGAGGCTACACCTTC
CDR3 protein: CASSSDRAGGYTF

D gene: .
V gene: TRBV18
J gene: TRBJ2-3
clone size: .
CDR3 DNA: TGTGCCAGCTCCCGAAACCAGGGGCAAGATACGCAGTATTTT
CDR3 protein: CASSRNQGQDTQYF

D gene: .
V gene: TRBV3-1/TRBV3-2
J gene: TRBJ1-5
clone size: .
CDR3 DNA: TGTGCCAGCAGTCCTGACACCCTTAGCAATCAGCCCCAGCATTTT
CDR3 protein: CASSPDTLSNQPQHF

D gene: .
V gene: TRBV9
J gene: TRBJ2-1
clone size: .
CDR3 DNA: TGTGCCAGCAGCGTAGGGCTAGACTTTTACAATGAGCAGTTCTTC
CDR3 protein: CASSVGLDFYNEQFF

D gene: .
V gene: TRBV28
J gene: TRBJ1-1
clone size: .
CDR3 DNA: TGTGCCAGCAGTCCAGGGGATACCTCCACTGAAGCTTTCTTT
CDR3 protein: CASSPGDTSTEAFF

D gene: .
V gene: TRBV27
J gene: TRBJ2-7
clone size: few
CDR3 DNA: TGTGCCAGCAGGACGCTAGGTACTTCCTACGAGCAGTACTTC
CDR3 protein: CASRTLGTSYEQYF

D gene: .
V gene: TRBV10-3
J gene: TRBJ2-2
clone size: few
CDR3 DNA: TGTGCCATCAGGGACCAGAGCGGGGAGCTGTTTTTT
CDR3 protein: CAIRDQSGELFF

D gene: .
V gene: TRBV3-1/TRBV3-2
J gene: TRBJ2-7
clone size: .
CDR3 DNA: TGTGCCAGCAGCCAAGATCGGAGGCCATGGCCCTCCTACGAGCAGTACTTC
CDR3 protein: CASSQDRRPWPSYEQYF

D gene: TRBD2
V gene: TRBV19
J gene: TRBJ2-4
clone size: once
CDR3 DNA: TGTGCCAGTAGACCCTTGTACGGGGGGACGGCCAAAAACATTCAGTACTTC
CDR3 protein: CASRPLYGGTAKNIQYF

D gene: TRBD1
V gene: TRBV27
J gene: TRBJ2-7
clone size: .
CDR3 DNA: TGTGCCAGCAGTCCCTCCGGGACAGGGTTAGTCCACGAGCAGTACTTC
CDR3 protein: CASSPSGTGLVHEQYF

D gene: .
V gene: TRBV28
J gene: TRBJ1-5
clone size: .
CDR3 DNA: TGTGCCAGCAGTTCCTACTTGGGGCCTGGATTCAATCAGCCCCAGCATTTT
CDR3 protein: CASSSYLGPGFNQPQHF

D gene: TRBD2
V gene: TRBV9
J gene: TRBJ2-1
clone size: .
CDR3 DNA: TGTGCCAGCAGCGCCCTAGCGGGAGGGTATCTCAATGAGCAGTTCTTC
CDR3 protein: CASSALAGGYLNEQFF

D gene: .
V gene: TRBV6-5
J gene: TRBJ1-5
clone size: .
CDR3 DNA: TGTGCCAGCAGGGTCAACAGGGAAGGGAATCAGCCCCAGCATTTT
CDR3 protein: CASRVNREGNQPQHF

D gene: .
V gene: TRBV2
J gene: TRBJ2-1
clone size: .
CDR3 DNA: TGTGCCAGCAGTGAAGTGATTGCATATGAGCAGTTCTTC
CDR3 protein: CASSEVIAYEQFF

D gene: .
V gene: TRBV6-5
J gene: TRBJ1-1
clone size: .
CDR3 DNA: TGTGCCAGCAGTACAGGGAAGGGCACTGAAGCTTTCTTT
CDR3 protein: CASSTGKGTEAFF

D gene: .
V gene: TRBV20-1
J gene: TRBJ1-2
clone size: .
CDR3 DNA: TGCAGTGCAACCGGGACGGATGGCTACACCTTC
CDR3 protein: CSATGTDGYTF

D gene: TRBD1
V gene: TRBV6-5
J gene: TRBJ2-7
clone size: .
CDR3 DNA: TGTGCCAGCAGCCTACAGGGGGCATTAGTCTACGAGCAGTACTTC
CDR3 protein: CASSLQGALVYEQYF

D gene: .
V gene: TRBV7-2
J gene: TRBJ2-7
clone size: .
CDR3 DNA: TGTGCCAGCAGCTTAGAGGGGACCCCCTACGAGCAGTACTTC
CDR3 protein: CASSLEGTPYEQYF

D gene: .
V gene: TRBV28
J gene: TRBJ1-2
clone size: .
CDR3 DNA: TGTGCCAGCAGTTTACGGGGTAAAAACACCTTC
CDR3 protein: CASSLRGKNTF

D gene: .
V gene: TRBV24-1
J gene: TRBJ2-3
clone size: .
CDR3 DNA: TGTGCCACCAGTGATCCCGGGCACGCAGATACGCAGTATTTT
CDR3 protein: CATSDPGHADTQYF

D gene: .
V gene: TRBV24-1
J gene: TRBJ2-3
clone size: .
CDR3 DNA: TGTGCCACCAGTGAGTCCAGCACAGATACGCAGTATTTT
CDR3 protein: CATSESSTDTQYF

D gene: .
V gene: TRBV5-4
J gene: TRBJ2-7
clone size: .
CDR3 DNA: TGTGCCAGCGGGAACCGGGACTACGAGCAGTACTTC
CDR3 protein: CASGNRDYEQYF

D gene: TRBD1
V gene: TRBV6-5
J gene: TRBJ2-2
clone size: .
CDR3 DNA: TGTGCCAGCAGTTACACCCCGACAGGGAACGGGGAGCTGTTTTTT
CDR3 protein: CASSYTPTGNGELFF

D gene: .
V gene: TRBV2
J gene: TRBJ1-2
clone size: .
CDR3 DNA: TGTGCCAGCAGTGAACGTTACAGGAACTGGGGGAACTATGGCTACACCTTC
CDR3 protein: CASSERYRNWGNYGYTF

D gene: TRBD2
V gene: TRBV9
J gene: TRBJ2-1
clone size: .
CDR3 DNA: TGTGCCAGCAGCGTAGGGACTAGCGGGACCCCCTACAATGAGCAGTTCTTC
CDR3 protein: CASSVGTSGTPYNEQFF

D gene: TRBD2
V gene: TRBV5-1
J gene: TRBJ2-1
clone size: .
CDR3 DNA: TGCGCCAGCAGCTTGAGACTAGCGGAGGGCTACAATGAGCAGTTCTTC
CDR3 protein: CASSLRLAEGYNEQFF

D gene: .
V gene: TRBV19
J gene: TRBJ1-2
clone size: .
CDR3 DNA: TGTGCCAGTAGTATGCGGGCAGGGAACTATGGCTACACCTTC
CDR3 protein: CASSMRAGNYGYTF

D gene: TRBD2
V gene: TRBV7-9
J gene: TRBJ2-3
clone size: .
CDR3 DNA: TGTGCCAGCAGCTCGAGCGGGATGGCGCAGTATTTT
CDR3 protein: CASSSSGMAQYF

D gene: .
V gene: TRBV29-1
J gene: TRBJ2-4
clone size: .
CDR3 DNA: TGCAGCGTCCCCTTGGGACCCCTAAACATTCAGTACTTC
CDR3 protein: CSVPLGPLNIQYF

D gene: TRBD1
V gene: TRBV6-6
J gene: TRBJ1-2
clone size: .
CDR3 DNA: TGTGCCAGCAGCTGGGACAGGGGTAATGGCTACACCTTC
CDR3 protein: CASSWDRGNGYTF

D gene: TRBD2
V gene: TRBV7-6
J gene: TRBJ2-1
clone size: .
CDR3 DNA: TGTGCCAGCAGCCCGGGACTAGCGGGAAGCAATGAGCAGTTCTTC
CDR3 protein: CASSPGLAGSNEQFF

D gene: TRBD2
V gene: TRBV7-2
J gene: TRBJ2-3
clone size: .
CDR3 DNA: TGTGCCAGCAGCTCCCGGGGTAGCGGGGGTAGCACAGATACGCAGTATTTT
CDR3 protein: CASSSRGSGGSTDTQYF